Described below is a single TCR beta chain sequence and its context. Its antigen is not known. The data belong to a study of identical twins. Study results and caveats: The abundant beta clonotypes from cord blood had fewer insertions, and memory repertoires had none of this. Because invariant MAIT and iNKT cells could be present, zero-insertion analyses could be partly confounded.

After template switching added a universal primer site, the resulting cDNA carried unique molecular identifiers. MiXCR was run by TCRdb on the 5' RACE reads, yielding one entry per CDR3 protein. Of about 490,000 distinct CDR3 sequences in the sample, around 15% were seen once. This CDR3 is built from 17 residues. Germline trimming cut 0 bases from V and 5 bases from J; bases unmatched to any gene: 7. Germline CDR1 and CDR2: ENHRY and SYGVKD. The same sample was also used in a study of yellow fever vaccine responses in identical twins.

The sequencing input was CD4+ T cells sorted from blood. This rearrangement joins TRBV10-3 to TRBJ2-1, with 10 bases aligning to TRBD2. This TCR was sampled from a woman aged 18-29 years in good health. CDR3 in DNA: TGTGCCATCAGTGAGTCGAGAGCGGGAGGGCCCCACAATGAGCAGTTCTTC. Its translation is CAISESRAGGPHNEQFF.